This T cell receptor (beta chain) was sequenced during a study of T cell responses to AZD1222 COVID-19 vaccine. General observations from the study: Nearly half of spike-specific TCRs reportedly target variant regions that are unmutated in the B.1.351 and B.1.1.7 variants. Vaccine-related CD4 TCRs covered spike, predominating at 160-218 and 743-854. Two doses of AZD1222 preceded a rise in Spike-specific TCR breadth and depth.

The CDR3 loop spans 13 amino acids. Unmatched junction bases numbered 4, after V lost 4 bases and J lost 8 bases. The germline V gene has CDR1 KGHSH and CDR2 LQKENI. Libraries were prepared by immunoSEQ multiplex PCR; TCRdb keeps only in-frame clonotypes and omits some of them. The sample lists 120,000 or so clones; around 90% were seen once. Points on this clone: The target antigen is unknown.

The origin of this receptor is an adult in good health. V is TRBV18 and J is TRBJ1-2; 10 nucleotides agree with TRBD1. Material: peripheral blood, obtained on day 0 of AZD1222 vaccination. CDR3 bases: TGTGCCAGCTCACTTGGGACAGGGGAAGGCTACACCTTC. Encoded protein: CASSLGTGEGYTF.